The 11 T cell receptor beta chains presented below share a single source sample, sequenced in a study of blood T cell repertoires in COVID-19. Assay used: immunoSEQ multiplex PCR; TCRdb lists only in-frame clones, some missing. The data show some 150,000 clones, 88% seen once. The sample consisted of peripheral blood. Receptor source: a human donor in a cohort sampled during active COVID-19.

For the CDR3, the DNA is TGTGCCAGCAGCTTTTACCCTAGCGGCTTCTCCTACGAGCAGTACTTC. Protein sequence: CASSFYPSGFSYEQYF. V usage is TRBV11-1 and J usage is TRBJ2-7, with 7 bases aligning to TRBD2. This CDR3 is built from 16 residues. J lost 0 bases, V lost 3 bases, and 8 bases had no gene match. Looked up from germline, CDR1 is SGHAT and CDR2 is FQDESV (reference sequence). The full variable domain, rest sourced from reference TRBV11-1 and TRBJ2-7, is EAEVAQSPRYKITEKSQAVAFWCDPISGHATLYWYRQILGQGPELLVQFQDESVVDDSQLPKDRFSAERLKGVDSTLKIQPAELGDSAMYLCASSFYPSGFSYEQYFGPGTRLTVT.

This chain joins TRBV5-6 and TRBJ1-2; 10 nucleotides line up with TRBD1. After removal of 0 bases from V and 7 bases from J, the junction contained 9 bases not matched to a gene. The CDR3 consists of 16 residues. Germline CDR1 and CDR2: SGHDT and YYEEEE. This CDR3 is CASSLATGTGAVGYTF. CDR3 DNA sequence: TGTGCCAGCAGCTTGGCCACAGGGACAGGGGCCGTTGGCTACACCTTC.

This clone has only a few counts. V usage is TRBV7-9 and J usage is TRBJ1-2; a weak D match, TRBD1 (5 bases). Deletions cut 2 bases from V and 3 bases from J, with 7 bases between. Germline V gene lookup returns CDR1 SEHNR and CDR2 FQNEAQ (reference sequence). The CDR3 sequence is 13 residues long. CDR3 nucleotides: TGTGCCAGCAGCTTACAGGGTGACTATGGCTACACCTTC. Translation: CASSLQGDYGYTF.

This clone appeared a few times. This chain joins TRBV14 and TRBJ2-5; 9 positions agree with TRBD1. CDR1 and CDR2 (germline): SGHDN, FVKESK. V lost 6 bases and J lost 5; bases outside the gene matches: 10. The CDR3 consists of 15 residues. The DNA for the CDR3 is TGTGCCAGCAGTCGGACAGGGGAAGGACATGAGACCCAGTACTTC. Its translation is CASSRTGEGHETQYF.

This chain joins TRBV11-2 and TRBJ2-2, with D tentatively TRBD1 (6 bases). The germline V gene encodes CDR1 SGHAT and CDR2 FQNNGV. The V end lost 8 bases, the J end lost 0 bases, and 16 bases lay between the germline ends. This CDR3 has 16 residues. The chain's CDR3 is CASLGRGNTNTGELFF. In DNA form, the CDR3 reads TGTGCCAGCCTCGGTAGGGGGAATACGAACACCGGGGAGCTGTTTTTT.

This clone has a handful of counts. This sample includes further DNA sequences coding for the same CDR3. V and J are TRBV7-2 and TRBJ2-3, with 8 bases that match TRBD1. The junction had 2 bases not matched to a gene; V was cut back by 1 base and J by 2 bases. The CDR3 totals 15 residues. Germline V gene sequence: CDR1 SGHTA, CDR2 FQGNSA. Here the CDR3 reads CASSLDRGYTDTQYF. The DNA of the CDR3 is TGTGCCAGCAGCTTAGACAGGGGGTACACAGATACGCAGTATTTT. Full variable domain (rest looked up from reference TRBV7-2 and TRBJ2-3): GAGVSQSPSNKVTEKGKDVELRCDPISGHTALYWYRQSLGQGLEFLIYFQGNSAPDKSGLPSDRFSAERTGGSVSTLTIQRTQQEDSAVYLCASSLDRGYTDTQYFGPGTRLTVL.

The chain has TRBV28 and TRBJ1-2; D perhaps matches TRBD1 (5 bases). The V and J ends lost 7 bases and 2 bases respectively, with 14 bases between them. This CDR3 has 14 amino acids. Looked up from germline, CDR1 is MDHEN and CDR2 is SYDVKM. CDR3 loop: CASMSAPGNYGYTF. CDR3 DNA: TGTGCCAGCATGTCAGCCCCAGGGAACTATGGCTACACCTTC.

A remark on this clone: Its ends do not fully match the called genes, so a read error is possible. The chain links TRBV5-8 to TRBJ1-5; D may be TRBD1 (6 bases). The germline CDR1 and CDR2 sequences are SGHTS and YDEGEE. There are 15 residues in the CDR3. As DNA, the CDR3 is TGTGCCAGCAGCTTGTCAGGGGCAAGCATTCAGCCCCAGCATTTT. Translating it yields CASSLSGASIQPQHF.

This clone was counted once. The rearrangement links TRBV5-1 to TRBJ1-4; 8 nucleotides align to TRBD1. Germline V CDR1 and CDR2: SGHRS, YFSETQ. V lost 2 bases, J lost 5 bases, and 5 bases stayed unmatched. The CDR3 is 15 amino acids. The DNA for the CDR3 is TGCGCCAGCAGCTTCACGGGACAGGTGAATGAAAAACTGTTTTTT. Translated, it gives CASSFTGQVNEKLFF. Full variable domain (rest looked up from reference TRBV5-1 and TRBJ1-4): KAGVTQTPRYLIKTRGQQVTLSCSPISGHRSVSWYQQTPGQGLQFLFEYFSETQRNKGNFPGRFSGRQFSNSRSEMNVSTLELGDSALYLCASSFTGQVNEKLFFGSGTQLSVL.

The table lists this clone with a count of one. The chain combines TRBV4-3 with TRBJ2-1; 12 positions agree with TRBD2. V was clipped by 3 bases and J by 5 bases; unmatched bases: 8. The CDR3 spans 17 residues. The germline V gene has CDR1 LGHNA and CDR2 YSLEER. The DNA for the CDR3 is TGCGCCAGCAGCCACATCCGCGGACTAGCGGGAAACAATGAGCAGTTCTTC. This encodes CASSHIRGLAGNNEQFF.

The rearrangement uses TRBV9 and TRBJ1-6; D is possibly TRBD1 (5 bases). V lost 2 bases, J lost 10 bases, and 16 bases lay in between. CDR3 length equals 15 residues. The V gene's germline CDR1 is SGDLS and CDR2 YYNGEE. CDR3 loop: CASSVGLPANSPLHF. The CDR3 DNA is TGTGCCAGCAGCGTGGGACTCCCAGCAAACTCACCCCTCCACTTT. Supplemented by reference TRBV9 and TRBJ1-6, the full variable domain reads DSGVTQTPKHLITATGQRVTLRCSPRSGDLSVYWYQQSLDQGLQFLIQYYNGEERAKGNILERFSAQQFPDLHSELNLSSLELGDSALYFCASSVGLPANSPLHFGNGTRLTVT.